Here is one TCR beta chain with its context. The sample comes from a study of T cell responses to AZD1222 COVID-19 vaccine. Data came from immunoSEQ multiplex PCR; TCRdb stores just in-frame clones and leaves some out. The data contain fewer than 150,000 clones, about 91% of them seen just once; the ten biggest clones take up 9.3%. The V and J ends lost 6 bases and 6 bases respectively, with 12 bases between them. The CDR3 has 13 residues. From germline, CDR1 is SGHKS and CDR2 YYEKEE (reference sequence). The chain uses TRBV5-5 and TRBJ2-2; D is uncertain. The specimen comprised peripheral blood, sampled 28 days after the second AZD1222 dose. The sequence came from an adult who received the AZD1222 COVID-19 vaccine. CDR3 amino acids: CASIIRVPGELFF. In DNA, the CDR3 is TGTGCCAGCATTATAAGGGTACCCGGGGAGCTGTTTTTT.